The rows below give T cell receptor beta chains drawn from one sample of a study of beta chain features in type 1 diabetes. The assay was immunoSEQ multiplex PCR, and TCRdb's table has in-frame clones only and misses some. Seen here are 130,000 to 150,000 clones, 6.9% observed once, and the top ten hold 1.4%. Specimen: central memory CD4+ T cells from blood. These receptors originate from a young woman in good health. Each CDR3 is given with its conserved first and last residue. The D gene is left open where the match is weak. The listing skips clone size in some rows; elsewhere it reads once, few, many or a size class.

>TRBD2|TRBJ2-3|many|TRBV6-1
TGTGCCACCAACCGGGACTATAGCACAGATACGCAGTATTTT
CATNRDYSTDTQYF
>NA|TRBJ2-5|few|TRBV7-8
TGTGCCAGCAGCTCCGGTGAGACCCAGTACTTC
CASSSGETQYF
>NA|TRBJ2-3|many|TRBV13
TGTGCCAGCAGCTTCTTCCAGGCCGCCCCAGATACGCAGTATTTT
CASSFFQAAPDTQYF
>NA|TRBJ1-5|NA|TRBV7-2
TGTGCCAGCAGCTTAAAGGCAGGGGATGGTCCCCAGCATTTT
CASSLKAGDGPQHF
>NA|TRBJ2-5|NA|TRBV5-4
TGTGCCAGCAGCTCGAGACTAGAAGGGCGGGAGACCCAGTACTTC
CASSSRLEGRETQYF
>TRBD1|TRBJ2-7|few|TRBV7-2
TGTGCCAGCAGCCCTGAGACAGGGCACACGGCCGAGCAGTACTTC
CASSPETGHTAEQYF
>NA|TRBJ2-6|few|TRBV9
TGTGCCAGCAGCGTAGACAGTTTTAGCTCTGGGGCCAACGTCCTGACTTTC
CASSVDSFSSGANVLTF
>NA|TRBJ2-5|few|TRBV6-5
TGTGCCAGCAGTTACTTTTCAGGGGGAGGCGAGACCCAGTACTTC
CASSYFSGGGETQYF
>NA|TRBJ2-7|NA|TRBV11-2
TGTGCCAGCAGCTTAACTTCTGGCGGCTCCTACGAGCAGTACTTC
CASSLTSGGSYEQYF
>TRBD2|TRBJ2-7|few|TRBV10-2
TGCGCCACCTCGACTAGCGGCTACGAGCAGTACTTC
CATSTSGYEQYF
>NA|TRBJ2-5|few|TRBV28
TGTGCCAGCGCGCCAGGGGGGAGACAAGAGACCCAGTACTTC
CASAPGGRQETQYF
>TRBD1|TRBJ2-2|NA|TRBV5-1
TGCGCCAGCAGCAAGGGACAGGGGACGAGCACCGGGGAGCTGTTTTTT
CASSKGQGTSTGELFF
>NA|TRBJ1-5|few|TRBV30
TGTGCCTGGAGCCAGGCAGATCTTAGCAATCAGCCCCAGCATTTT
CAWSQADLSNQPQHF
>NA|TRBJ2-2|many|TRBV5-6
TGTGCCAGCAGCTTGGCGTCAGGGCACACCGGGGAGCTGTTTTTT
CASSLASGHTGELFF
>TRBD2|TRBJ2-1|NA|TRBV7-3
TGTGCCAGCAGCTTTCGAGCGGGAGCTTCGATCTTC
CASSFRAGASIF